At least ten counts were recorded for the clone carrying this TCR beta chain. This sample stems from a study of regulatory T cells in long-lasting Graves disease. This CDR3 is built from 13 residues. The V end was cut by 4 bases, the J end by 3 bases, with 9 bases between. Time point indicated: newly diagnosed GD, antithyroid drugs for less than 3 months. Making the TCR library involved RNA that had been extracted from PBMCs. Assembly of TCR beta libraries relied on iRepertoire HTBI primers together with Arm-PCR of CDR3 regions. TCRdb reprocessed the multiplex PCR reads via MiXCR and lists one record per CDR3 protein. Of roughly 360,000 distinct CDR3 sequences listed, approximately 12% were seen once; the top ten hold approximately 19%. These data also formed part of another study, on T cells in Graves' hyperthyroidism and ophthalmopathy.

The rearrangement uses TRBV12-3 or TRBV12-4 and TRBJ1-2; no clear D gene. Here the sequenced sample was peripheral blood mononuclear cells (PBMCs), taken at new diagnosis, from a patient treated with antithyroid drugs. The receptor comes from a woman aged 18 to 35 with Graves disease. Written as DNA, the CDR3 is TGTGCCAGCAGTTCTGACCTGTACTATGGCTACACCTTC. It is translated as CASSSDLYYGYTF.